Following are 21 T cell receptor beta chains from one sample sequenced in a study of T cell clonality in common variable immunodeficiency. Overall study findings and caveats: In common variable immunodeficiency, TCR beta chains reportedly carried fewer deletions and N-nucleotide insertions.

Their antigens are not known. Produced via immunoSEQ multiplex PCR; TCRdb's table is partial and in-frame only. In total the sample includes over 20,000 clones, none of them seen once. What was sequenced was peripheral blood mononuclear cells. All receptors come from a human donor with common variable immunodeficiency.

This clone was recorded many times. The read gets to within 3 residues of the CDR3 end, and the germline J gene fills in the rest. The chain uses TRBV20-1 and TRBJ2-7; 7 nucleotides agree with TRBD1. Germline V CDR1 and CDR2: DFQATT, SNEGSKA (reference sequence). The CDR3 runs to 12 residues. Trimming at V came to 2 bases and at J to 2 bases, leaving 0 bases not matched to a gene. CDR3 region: CSARQGAYEQYF. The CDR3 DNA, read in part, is TGCAGTGCTAGACAGGGGGCCTACGAG.

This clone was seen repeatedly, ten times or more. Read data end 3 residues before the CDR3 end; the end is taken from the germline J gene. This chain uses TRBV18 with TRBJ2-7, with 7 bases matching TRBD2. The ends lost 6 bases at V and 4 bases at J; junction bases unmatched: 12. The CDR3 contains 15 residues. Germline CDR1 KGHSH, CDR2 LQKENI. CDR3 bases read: TGTGCCAGCTCCGACCGCGGGGGTACGGGGTACGAG. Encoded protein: CASSDRGGTGYE. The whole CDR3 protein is CASSDRGGTGYEQYF.

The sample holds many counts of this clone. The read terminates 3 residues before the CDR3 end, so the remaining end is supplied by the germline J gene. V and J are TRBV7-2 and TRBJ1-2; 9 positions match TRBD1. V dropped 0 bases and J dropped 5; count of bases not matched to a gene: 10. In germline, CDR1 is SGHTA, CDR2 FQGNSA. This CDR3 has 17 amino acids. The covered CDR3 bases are TGTGCCAGCAGCTTAGCCGGGGGAGGGGGGACAGGGTATGGC. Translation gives CASSLAGGGGTGYG. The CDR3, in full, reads CASSLAGGGGTGYGYTF.

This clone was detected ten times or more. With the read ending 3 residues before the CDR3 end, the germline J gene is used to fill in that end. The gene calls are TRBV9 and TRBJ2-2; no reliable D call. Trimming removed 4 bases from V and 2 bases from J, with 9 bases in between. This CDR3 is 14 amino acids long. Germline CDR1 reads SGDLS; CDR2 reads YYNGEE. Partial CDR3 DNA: TGTGCCAGCAGCCCACCACATAACACCGGGGAG. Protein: CASSPPHNTGE. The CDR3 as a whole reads CASSPPHNTGELFF. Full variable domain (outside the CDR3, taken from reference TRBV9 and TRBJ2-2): DSGVTQTPKHLITATGQRVTLRCSPRSGDLSVYWYQQSLDQGLQFLIQYYNGEERAKGNILERFSAQQFPDLHSELNLSSLELGDSALYFCASSPPHNTGELFFGEGSRLTVL.

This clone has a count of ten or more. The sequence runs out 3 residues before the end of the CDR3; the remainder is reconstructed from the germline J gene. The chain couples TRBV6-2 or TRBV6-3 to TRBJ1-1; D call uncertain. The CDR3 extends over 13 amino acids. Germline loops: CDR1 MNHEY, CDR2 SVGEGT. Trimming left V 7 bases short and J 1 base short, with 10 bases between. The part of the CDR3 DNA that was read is TGTGCCAGCACTCTATCTCCGAACACTGAA. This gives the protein CASTLSPNTE. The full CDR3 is CASTLSPNTEAFF.

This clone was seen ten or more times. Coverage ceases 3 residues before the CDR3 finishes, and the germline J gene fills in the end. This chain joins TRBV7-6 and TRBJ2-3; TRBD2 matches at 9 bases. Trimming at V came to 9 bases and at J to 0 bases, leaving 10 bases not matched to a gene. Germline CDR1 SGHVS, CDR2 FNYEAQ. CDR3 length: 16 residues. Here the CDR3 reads CASTKRGDTSTDTQYF. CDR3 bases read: TGTGCCAGTACCAAGCGGGGGGATACTAGCACAGATACG.

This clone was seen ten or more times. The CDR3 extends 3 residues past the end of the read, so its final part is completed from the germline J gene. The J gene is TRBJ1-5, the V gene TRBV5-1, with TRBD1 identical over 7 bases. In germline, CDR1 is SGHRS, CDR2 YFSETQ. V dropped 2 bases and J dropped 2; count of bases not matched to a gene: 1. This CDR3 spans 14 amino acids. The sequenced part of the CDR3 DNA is TGCGCCAGCAGCTTTACAGGGGGCAATCAGCCC. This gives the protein CASSFTGGNQP. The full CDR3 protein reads CASSFTGGNQPQHF.

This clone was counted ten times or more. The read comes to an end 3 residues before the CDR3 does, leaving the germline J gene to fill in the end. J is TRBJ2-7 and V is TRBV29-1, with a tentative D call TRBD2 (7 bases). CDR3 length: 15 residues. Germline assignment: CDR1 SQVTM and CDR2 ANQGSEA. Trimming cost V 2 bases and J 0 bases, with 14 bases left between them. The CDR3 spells CSVEHRGAASYEQYF. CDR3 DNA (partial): TGCAGCGTTGAACACCGGGGGGCGGCCTCCTACGAG.

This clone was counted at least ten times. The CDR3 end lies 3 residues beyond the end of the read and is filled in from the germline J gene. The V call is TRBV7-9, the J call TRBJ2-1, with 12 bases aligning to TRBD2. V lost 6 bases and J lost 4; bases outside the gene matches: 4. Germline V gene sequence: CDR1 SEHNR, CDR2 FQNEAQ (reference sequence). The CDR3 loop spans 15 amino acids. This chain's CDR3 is CASSSGLAGYNEQFF. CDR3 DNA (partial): TGTGCCAGCAGTTCGGGACTAGCGGGTTACAATGAG. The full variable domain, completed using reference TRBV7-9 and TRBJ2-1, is DTGVSQNPRHKITKRGQNVTFRCDPISEHNRLYWYRQTLGQGPEFLTYFQNEAQLEKSRLLSDRFSAERPKGSFSTLEIQRTEQGDSAMYLCASSSGLAGYNEQFFGPGTRLTVL.

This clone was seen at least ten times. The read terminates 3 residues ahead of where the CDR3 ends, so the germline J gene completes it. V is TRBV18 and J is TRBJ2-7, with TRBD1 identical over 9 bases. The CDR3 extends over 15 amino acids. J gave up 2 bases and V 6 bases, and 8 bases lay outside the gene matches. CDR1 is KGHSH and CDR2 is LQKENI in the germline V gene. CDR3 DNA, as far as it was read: TGTGCCAGCTCGCCGGACAGGGGAGGAACCTACGAG. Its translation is CASSPDRGGTYE. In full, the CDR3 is CASSPDRGGTYEQYF.

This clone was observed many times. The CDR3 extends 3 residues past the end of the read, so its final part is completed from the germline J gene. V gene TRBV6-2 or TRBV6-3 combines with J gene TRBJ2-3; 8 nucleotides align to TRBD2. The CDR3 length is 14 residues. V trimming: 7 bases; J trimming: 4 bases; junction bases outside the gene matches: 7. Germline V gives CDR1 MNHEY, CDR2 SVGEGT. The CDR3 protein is CASKTGGAADTQYF. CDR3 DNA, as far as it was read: TGTGCCAGCAAAACCGGGGGGGCGGCAGATACG.

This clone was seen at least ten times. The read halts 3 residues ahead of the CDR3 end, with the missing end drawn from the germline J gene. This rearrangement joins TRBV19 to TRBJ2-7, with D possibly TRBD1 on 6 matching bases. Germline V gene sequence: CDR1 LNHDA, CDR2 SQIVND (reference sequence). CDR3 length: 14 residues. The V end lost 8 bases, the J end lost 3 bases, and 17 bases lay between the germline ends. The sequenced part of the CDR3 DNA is TGTGCCAGTCAGCCTGGACAGAACATCTACGAG. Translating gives CASQPGQNIYE. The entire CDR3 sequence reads CASQPGQNIYEQYF.

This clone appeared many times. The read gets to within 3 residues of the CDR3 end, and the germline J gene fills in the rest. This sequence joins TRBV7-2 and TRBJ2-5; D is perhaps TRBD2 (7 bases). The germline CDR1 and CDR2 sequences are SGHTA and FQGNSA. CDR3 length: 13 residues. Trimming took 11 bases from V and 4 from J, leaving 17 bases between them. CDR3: CAWGGLGGETQYF. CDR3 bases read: TGTGCCTGGGGGGGTCTAGGGGGAGAGACC.

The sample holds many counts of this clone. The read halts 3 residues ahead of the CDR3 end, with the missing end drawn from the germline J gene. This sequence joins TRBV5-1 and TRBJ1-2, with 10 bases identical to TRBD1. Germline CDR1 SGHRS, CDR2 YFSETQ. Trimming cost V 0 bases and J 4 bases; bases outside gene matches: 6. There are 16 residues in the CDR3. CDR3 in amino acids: CASSLGQGALAYGYTF. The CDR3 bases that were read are TGCGCCAGCAGCTTGGGACAGGGGGCGCTTGCCTATGGC. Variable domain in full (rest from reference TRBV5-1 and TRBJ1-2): KAGVTQTPRYLIKTRGQQVTLSCSPISGHRSVSWYQQTPGQGLQFLFEYFSETQRNKGNFPGRFSGRQFSNSRSEMNVSTLELGDSALYLCASSLGQGALAYGYTFGSGTRLTVV.

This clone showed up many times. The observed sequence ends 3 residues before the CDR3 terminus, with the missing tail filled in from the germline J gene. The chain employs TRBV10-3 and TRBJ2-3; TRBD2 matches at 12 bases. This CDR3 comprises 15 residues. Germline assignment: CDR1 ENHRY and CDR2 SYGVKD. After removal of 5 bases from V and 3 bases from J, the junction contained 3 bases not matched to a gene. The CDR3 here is CAISPSGGATDTQYF. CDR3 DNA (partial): TGTGCCATCAGTCCTAGCGGGGGGGCAACAGATACG.

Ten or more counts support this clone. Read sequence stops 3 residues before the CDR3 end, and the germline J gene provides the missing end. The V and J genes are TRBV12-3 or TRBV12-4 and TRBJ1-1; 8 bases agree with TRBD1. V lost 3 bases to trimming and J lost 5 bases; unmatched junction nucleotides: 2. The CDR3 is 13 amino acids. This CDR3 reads CASSFNRGTEAFF. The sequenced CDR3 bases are TGTGCCAGCAGTTTCAACAGGGGGACTGAA.

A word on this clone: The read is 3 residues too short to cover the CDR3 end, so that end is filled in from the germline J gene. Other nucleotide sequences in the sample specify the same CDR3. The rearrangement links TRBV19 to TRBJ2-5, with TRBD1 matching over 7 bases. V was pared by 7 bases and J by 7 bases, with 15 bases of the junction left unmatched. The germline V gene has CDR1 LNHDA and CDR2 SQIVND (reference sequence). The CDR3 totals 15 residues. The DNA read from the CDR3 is TGTGCCAGTACTACGACCTCAAGGGGGCGGCGGACC. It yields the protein CASTTTSRGRRT. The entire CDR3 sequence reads CASTTTSRGRRTQYF.

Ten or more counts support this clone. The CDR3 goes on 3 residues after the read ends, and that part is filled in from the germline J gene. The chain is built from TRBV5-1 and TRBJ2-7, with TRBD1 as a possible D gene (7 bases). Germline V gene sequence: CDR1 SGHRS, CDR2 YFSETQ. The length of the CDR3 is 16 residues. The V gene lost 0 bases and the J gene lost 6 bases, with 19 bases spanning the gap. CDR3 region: CASSLGGQGGASEQYF. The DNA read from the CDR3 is TGCGCCAGCAGCTTGGGTGGGCAGGGGGGCGCCTCCGAG.

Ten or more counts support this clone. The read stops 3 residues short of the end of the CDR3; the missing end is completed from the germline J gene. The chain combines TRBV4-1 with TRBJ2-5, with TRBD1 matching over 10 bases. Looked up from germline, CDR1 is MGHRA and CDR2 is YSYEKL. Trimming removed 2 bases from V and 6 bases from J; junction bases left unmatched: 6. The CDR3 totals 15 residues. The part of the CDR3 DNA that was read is TGCGCCAGCAGCCAACCGAGGGACAGGGGCAAGACC. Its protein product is CASSQPRDRGKT. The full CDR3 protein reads CASSQPRDRGKTQYF.

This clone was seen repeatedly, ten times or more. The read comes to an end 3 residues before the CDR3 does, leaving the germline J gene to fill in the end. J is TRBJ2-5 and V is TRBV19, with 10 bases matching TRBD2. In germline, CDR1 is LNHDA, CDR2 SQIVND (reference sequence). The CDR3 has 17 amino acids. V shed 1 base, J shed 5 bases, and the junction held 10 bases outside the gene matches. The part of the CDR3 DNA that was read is TGTGCCAGTAGTATAGTGAGCGGGGGGGCCAAGGCGGAGACC. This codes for CASSIVSGGAKAET. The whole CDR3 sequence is CASSIVSGGAKAETQYF.

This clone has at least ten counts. This chain's CDR3 is CASSPRRDRDYGYTF. Incomplete CDR3 DNA: TGTGCCAGCAGCCCCCGAAGGGACAGGGACTATGGC. This chain connects TRBV5-4 to TRBJ1-2, with 9 bases fitting TRBD1. The DNA ends 3 residues before the CDR3 does, and the rest of the CDR3 is filled in from the germline J gene. The CDR3 spans 15 residues. Germline CDR1 reads SGHNT; CDR2 reads YYREEE (reference sequence). V trimming: 4 bases; J trimming: 3 bases; junction bases outside the gene matches: 7.